The following is a TCR beta chain sequence with its context. Its specificity is unknown. The V end lost 3 bases, the J end lost 2 bases, and 3 bases lay between the germline ends. CDR3 length equals 12 residues. Germline CDR1 reads SGHAT; CDR2 reads FQNNGV. The data originate from a study of cytomegalovirus exposure and HLA in healthy donors. Both 60 Vbeta primers and 13 Jbeta primers went into the PCR. The table came from immunoSEQ multiplex PCR; TCRdb's copy has only in-frame clones and leaves some out. The repertoire consists of 150,000 to 200,000 clones, with about 83% occurring once and the leading ten covering approximately 2.9%. Donors in the study were healthy people who gave bone marrow. Study-wide results and limits: TCR association rates varied by HLA locus in a later analysis, with DRB1 highest and HLA-C lowest.

This TCR was sampled from a female donor in good health and CMV-seronegative. The rearrangement joins TRBV11-2 to TRBJ2-3; D remains unclear. Sequenced input: PBMCs. The CDR3 loop reads CASSFYTDTQYF. DNA for the CDR3: TGTGCCAGCAGCTTTTACACAGATACGCAGTATTTT.